This is a list of T cell receptor beta chains from one sample in a study of blood T cell repertoires in COVID-19. Produced via immunoSEQ multiplex PCR; TCRdb's table is partial and in-frame only. The table records 400,000 to 500,000 clones, roughly 84% of them present only once. Input material: PBMCs or T cells enriched from blood (not recorded which). Receptor source: a woman aged 18-29 years who had been exposed to COVID-19. Each CDR3 is given with its conserved first and last residue. The D gene is left open where the match is weak. Size tells how often a clone was seen (once, few, many) or the class of an expanded clone, and some rows leave it out.

v_call	d_call	j_call	clone_size	cdr3_nt	cdr3_aa
TRBV11-2	NA	TRBJ2-7	NA	TGTGCCAGCAGCCTCAGCTCCTACGAGCAGTACTTC	CASSLSSYEQYF
TRBV9	TRBD1	TRBJ1-6	once	TGTGCCAGCAGCCCCAACCCCGGGACAGCTTATTCACCCCTCCACTTT	CASSPNPGTAYSPLHF
TRBV19	TRBD1	TRBJ1-1	NA	TGTGCCAGTAGTAAGGTGACAGGGGGAGTTACTGAAGCTTTCTTT	CASSKVTGGVTEAFF
TRBV5-1	NA	TRBJ1-1	NA	TGCGCCAGCAGCTTGGCCCAGGGGTCGGTCGTAACTGAAGCTTTCTTT	CASSLAQGSVVTEAFF
TRBV28	NA	TRBJ1-2	NA	TGTGCCAGCAGTTTTACAGCCTTAGCTAACTATGGCTACACCTTC	CASSFTALANYGYTF
TRBV6-2/TRBV6-3	TRBD1	TRBJ2-1	NA	TGTGCCAGCAGCAGACCGGGACAGGGTTACAATGAGCAGTTCTTC	CASSRPGQGYNEQFF
TRBV7-3	TRBD1	TRBJ1-3	NA	TGTGCCAGCAGCCTACAGGGGGGGGCTGGTGGAAACACCATATATTTT	CASSLQGGAGGNTIYF
TRBV13	NA	TRBJ2-3	NA	TGTGCCAGCAGCGACGAGGGAACGACGCGGGGAGATACGCAGTATTTT	CASSDEGTTRGDTQYF
TRBV7-8	TRBD2	TRBJ2-1	NA	TGTGCCAGCAGCTTAGGGACTAGCGGGAGCCCCCTCGAGCAGTTCTTC	CASSLGTSGSPLEQFF
TRBV28	NA	TRBJ1-2	NA	TGTGCCAGCAGTCGCCGAGGTGTCCCTGGCTACACCTTC	CASSRRGVPGYTF
TRBV24-1	NA	TRBJ1-5	NA	TGTGCCACCAGCCGACCGGGGAATCAGCCCCAGCATTTT	CATSRPGNQPQHF
TRBV18	NA	TRBJ2-1	NA	TGTGCCAGCTCACCACGTGATCTGGCCCTGGGCATAAATGAGCAGTTCTTC	CASSPRDLALGINEQFF
TRBV11-3	NA	TRBJ2-3	NA	TGTGCCAGCAGCTTGGGTAGTGGACTCAACACAGATACGCAGTATTTT	CASSLGSGLNTDTQYF
TRBV5-1	NA	TRBJ2-7	NA	TGCGCCAGCAGCTTGGCCATAGGAGACGAGCAGTACTTC	CASSLAIGDEQYF
TRBV28	NA	TRBJ2-3	NA	TGTGCCAGCAGTTTCCTTGGTAGCGGAACCACAGATACGCAGTATTTT	CASSFLGSGTTDTQYF
TRBV29-1	NA	TRBJ2-3	NA	TGCAGCGTTGCCTCTGAGGTCAGCACAGATACGCAGTATTTT	CSVASEVSTDTQYF
TRBV5-1	NA	TRBJ2-3	NA	TGCGCCAGCAGCTTGGGAGGGTCTAGCACAGATACGCAGTATTTT	CASSLGGSSTDTQYF
TRBV24-1	TRBD1	TRBJ1-1	NA	TGTGCCACCAGTGATTCCTTAGGGGGCAAAGCTTTCTTT	CATSDSLGGKAFF
TRBV28	NA	TRBJ2-3	NA	TGTGCCAGCAGTTTATGGCCCAACCCCCCCCGCCTAGTATTAACCACAGATACGCAGTATTTT	CASSLWPNPPRLVLTTDTQYF
TRBV3-1/TRBV3-2	NA	TRBJ1-1	NA	TGTGCCAGTGTCCGAAGTGACAGCTCCAGCACTGAAGCTTTCTTT	CASVRSDSSSTEAFF
TRBV19	NA	TRBJ2-7	NA	TGTGCCAGCCAGCAGACAGGAGACTACGAGCAGTACTTC	CASQQTGDYEQYF
TRBV27	TRBD1	TRBJ2-7	NA	TGTGCCAGCAGTCTATATGGACAGGGGGTTTCCTACGAGCAGTACTTC	CASSLYGQGVSYEQYF
TRBV10-3	NA	TRBJ2-7	NA	TGTGCCATCAGTGAACCCACAGGGCCCTACGAGCAGTACTTC	CAISEPTGPYEQYF
TRBV28	NA	TRBJ2-3	NA	TGTGCCAGCAGCCCCGCGGGGCTGAACACAGATACGCAGTATTTT	CASSPAGLNTDTQYF
TRBV3-1/TRBV3-2	TRBD1	TRBJ1-2	NA	TGTGCCAGCAGCCAAGACCTTCGGACAGGGGGGCACTATGGCTACACCTTC	CASSQDLRTGGHYGYTF
TRBV10-3	NA	TRBJ1-1	NA	TGTGCCACCCACCCGAGCCCAGGCGCGAACACTGAAGCTTTCTTT	CATHPSPGANTEAFF
TRBV18	NA	TRBJ1-1	NA	TGTGCCAGCTCACGTGCCGGGGGGGCGGCCACTGAAGCTTTCTTT	CASSRAGGAATEAFF
TRBV28	TRBD1	TRBJ1-4	NA	TGTGCCAGCAGACCCCCCACAGGGGGTCTTTATGAAAAACTGTTTTTT	CASRPPTGGLYEKLFF
TRBV7-3	NA	TRBJ1-3	NA	TGTGCCAGCAGTCTAAATGCAGGTGCTGGAAACACCATATATTTT	CASSLNAGAGNTIYF
TRBV27	TRBD2	TRBJ2-7	NA	TGTGCCAGCAAAGCGGGGAGGTCCGGGGCCTACGAGCAGTACTTC	CASKAGRSGAYEQYF
TRBV5-1	TRBD2	TRBJ2-1	NA	TGCGCCAGCCGGAGCGGGGGGGCACTTCAGGAGCAGTTCTTC	CASRSGGALQEQFF
TRBV7-9	TRBD2	TRBJ2-2	NA	TGTGCCAGCAGCCCGAATCTAGCGGGAGTCCCCGGGGAGCTGTTTTTT	CASSPNLAGVPGELFF
TRBV27	TRBD1	TRBJ1-6	few	TGTGCCAGCAGGCCACAGGGGGCCCTACCAAATTCACCCCTCCACTTT	CASRPQGALPNSPLHF
TRBV19	NA	TRBJ2-1	NA	TGTGCCAGTAAGGCCGCGGGACCTATGGATGAGCAGTTCTTC	CASKAAGPMDEQFF
TRBV10-1	NA	TRBJ2-7	NA	TGCGCCAGCAGTGAGGGCCAGGGGCCTAAGGGGACCTACGAGCAGTACTTC	CASSEGQGPKGTYEQYF
TRBV3-1/TRBV3-2	TRBD2	TRBJ2-2	NA	TGTGCCAGCAGAACCGGGGGGACCGGGGAGCTGTTTTTT	CASRTGGTGELFF
TRBV12-3/TRBV12-4	NA	TRBJ1-1	once	TGTGCCAGCAGTTTGAGGAACACTGAAGCTTTCTTT	CASSLRNTEAFF
TRBV7-2	TRBD2	TRBJ2-3	once	TGTGCCAGCAGCTCCTTAGCGGGGGGGATCACAGATACGCAGTATTTT	CASSSLAGGITDTQYF
TRBV7-2	NA	TRBJ2-7	NA	TGTGCCAGCAGCTTAGTAGGACTCCTCTACGAGCAGTACTTC	CASSLVGLLYEQYF
TRBV7-9	TRBD1	TRBJ2-5	once	TGTGCCAGCAGGGGACAGGTCTACGAGACCCAGTACTTC	CASRGQVYETQYF
TRBV7-9	TRBD2	TRBJ2-3	NA	TGTGCCAGCCGGGGGGGCGACACAGATACGCAGTATTTT	CASRGGDTDTQYF
TRBV6-5	NA	TRBJ2-2	NA	TGTGCCAGCAGTTACGGGGACACAAACACCGGGGAGCTGTTTTTT	CASSYGDTNTGELFF
TRBV9	TRBD1	TRBJ1-3	NA	TGTGCCAGCAGCGTCCCAGGGGGTGGAAACACCATATATTTT	CASSVPGGGNTIYF
TRBV13	TRBD1	TRBJ2-7	NA	TGTGCCAGCAGCTCCGGACAGGGAGTCGACGAGCAGTACTTC	CASSSGQGVDEQYF
TRBV29-1	NA	TRBJ2-3	NA	TGCAGCGTTAACTTGCTCCGAGCTGTCTCAGATACGCAGTATTTT	CSVNLLRAVSDTQYF
TRBV6-5	TRBD1	TRBJ1-4	NA	TGTGCCAGCAGCCCCGGGACAGGGAATGAAAAACTGTTTTTT	CASSPGTGNEKLFF
TRBV28	TRBD1	TRBJ1-5	NA	TGTGCCAGCAGAAACGGACAGGGAGGCAATCAGCCCCAGCATTTT	CASRNGQGGNQPQHF
TRBV25-1	NA	TRBJ1-2	NA	TGTGCCAGCAGTGACTTATATGGCTACACCTTC	CASSDLYGYTF
TRBV15	NA	TRBJ2-7	NA	TGTGCCACCAGGAGGGTGGACGTAGGCTCCTACGAGCAGTACTTC	CATRRVDVGSYEQYF
TRBV6-5	NA	TRBJ1-1	NA	TGTGCCAGCGACGGGGGGACTGAAGCTTTCTTT	CASDGGTEAFF
TRBV7-9	NA	TRBJ1-2	NA	TGTGCCAGCAGCTTAGGGACAGAGATCTATGGCTACACCTTC	CASSLGTEIYGYTF
TRBV3-1/TRBV3-2	TRBD2	TRBJ2-7	NA	TGTGCCAGCAGCCAAAGTACTAGCGGGTCCTACGAGCAGTACTTC	CASSQSTSGSYEQYF
TRBV19	TRBD1	TRBJ2-7	NA	TGTGCCAGTACCCCGGGGCAGGGGGCGGCAGGGGAGCAGTACTTC	CASTPGQGAAGEQYF
TRBV3-1/TRBV3-2	NA	TRBJ2-7	NA	TGTGCCAGCAGCCATAGAGTGGAGTACGAGCAGTACTTC	CASSHRVEYEQYF
TRBV29-1	NA	TRBJ1-2	NA	TGCAGCGTTGAAGCGGACTATGGCTACACCTTC	CSVEADYGYTF
TRBV9	TRBD1	TRBJ2-3	NA	TGTGCCAGCAGCTCTGACAGGGATTCCCCAGATACGCAGTATTTT	CASSSDRDSPDTQYF
TRBV30	NA	TRBJ2-3	NA	TGTGCCTGGAGTGTAGCGGCTAGCACAGATACGCAGTATTTT	CAWSVAASTDTQYF
TRBV11-2	TRBD2	TRBJ2-1	NA	TGTGCCAGCAGCTTAGACGGGCTAGCGGGAGCGACCTACAATGAGCAGTTCTTC	CASSLDGLAGATYNEQFF